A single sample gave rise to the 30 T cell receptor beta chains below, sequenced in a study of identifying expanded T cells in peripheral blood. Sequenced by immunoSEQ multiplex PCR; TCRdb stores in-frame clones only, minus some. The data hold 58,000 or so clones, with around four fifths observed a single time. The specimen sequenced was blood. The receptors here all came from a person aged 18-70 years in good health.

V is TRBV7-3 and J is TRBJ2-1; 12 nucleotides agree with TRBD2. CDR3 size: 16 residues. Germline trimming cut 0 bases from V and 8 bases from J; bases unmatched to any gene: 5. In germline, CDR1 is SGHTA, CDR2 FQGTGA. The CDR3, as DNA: TGTGCCAGCAGCTTAACCACTAGCGGGGGGAGCGATGAGCAGTTCTTC. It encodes CASSLTTSGGSDEQFF.

The CDR3 DNA is TGTGCCTGGGGACTAGATGGGAACACCGGGGAGCTGTTTTTT. Its protein product is CAWGLDGNTGELFF. The chain links TRBV30 to TRBJ2-2, with 7 bases fitting TRBD2. The germline CDR1 and CDR2 sequences are GTSNPN and SVGIG (reference sequence). The CDR3 covers 14 residues. V lost 5 bases, J lost 1 base, and 4 bases stayed unmatched.

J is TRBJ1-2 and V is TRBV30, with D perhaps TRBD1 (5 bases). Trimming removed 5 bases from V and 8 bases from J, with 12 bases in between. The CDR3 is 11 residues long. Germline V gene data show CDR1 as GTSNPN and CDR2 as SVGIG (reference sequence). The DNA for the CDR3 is TGTGCCTGGCGGGGCCCTATCGGCTACACCTTC. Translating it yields CAWRGPIGYTF.

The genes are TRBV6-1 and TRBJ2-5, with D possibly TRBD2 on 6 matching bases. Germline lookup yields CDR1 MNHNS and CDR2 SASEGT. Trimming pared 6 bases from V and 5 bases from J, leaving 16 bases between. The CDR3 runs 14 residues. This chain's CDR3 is CASRSTGRTETQYF. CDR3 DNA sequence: TGTGCCAGCAGGTCTACGGGGAGGACGGAGACCCAGTACTTC.

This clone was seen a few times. CDR3 loop: CASRGRGYNSPLHF. The CDR3 coding sequence is TGTGCCAGTAGGGGAAGGGGTTATAATTCACCCCTCCACTTT. The chain uses TRBV7-9 and TRBJ1-6; tentatively, D is TRBD1 (5 bases). Germline V gives CDR1 SEHNR, CDR2 FQNEAQ (reference sequence). CDR3 size: 14 residues. The germline V and J ends were trimmed by 9 bases and 4 bases, with 13 bases remaining between them.

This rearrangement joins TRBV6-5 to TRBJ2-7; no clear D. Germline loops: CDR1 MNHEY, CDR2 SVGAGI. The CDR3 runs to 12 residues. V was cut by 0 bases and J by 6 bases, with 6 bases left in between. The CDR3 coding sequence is TGTGCCAGCAGTTACTCAGGTCCCGAGCAGTACGTC. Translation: CASSYSGPEQYV.

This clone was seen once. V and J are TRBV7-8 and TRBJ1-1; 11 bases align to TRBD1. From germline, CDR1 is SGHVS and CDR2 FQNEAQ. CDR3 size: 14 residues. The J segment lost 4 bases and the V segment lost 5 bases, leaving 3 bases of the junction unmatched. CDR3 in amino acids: CASSPGTGGTEAFF. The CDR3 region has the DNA TGTGCCAGCAGCCCAGGGACAGGGGGCACTGAAGCTTTCTTT. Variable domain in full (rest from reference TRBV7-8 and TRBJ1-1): GAGVSQSPRYKVAKRGQDVALRCDPISGHVSLFWYQQALGQGPEFLTYFQNEAQLDKSGLPSDRFFAERPEGSVSTLKIQRTQQEDSAVYLCASSPGTGGTEAFFGQGTRLTVV.

The CDR3 DNA reads as TGTGCCAGCAGTTACGACACTGAAGCTTTCTTT. Protein: CASSYDTEAFF. The chain recombines TRBV6-5 with TRBJ1-1, with unresolved D. V dropped 2 bases and J dropped 3 bases, with 1 base sitting between them. The CDR3 is 11 residues long. Germline V gene data show CDR1 as MNHEY and CDR2 as SVGAGI.

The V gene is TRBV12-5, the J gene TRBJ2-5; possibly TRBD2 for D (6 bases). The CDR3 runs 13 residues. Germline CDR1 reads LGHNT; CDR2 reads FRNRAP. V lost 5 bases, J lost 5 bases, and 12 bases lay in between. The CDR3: CASGIGDSETQYF. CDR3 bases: TGTGCTAGTGGTATAGGGGACTCCGAGACCCAGTACTTC.

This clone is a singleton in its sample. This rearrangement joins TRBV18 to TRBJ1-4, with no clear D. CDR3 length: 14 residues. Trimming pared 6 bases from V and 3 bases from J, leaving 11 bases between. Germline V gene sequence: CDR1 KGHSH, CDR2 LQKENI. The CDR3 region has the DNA TGTGCCAGCTCCCCTGATTGGTCTAATGAAAAACTGTTTTTT. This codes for CASSPDWSNEKLFF.

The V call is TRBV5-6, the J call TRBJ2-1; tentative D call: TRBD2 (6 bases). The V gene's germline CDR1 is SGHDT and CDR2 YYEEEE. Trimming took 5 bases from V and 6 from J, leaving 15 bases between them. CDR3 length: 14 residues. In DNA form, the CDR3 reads TGTGCCAGCAGTTCTCAGACTAGTTCCAATGAGCAGTTCTTC. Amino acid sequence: CASSSQTSSNEQFF.

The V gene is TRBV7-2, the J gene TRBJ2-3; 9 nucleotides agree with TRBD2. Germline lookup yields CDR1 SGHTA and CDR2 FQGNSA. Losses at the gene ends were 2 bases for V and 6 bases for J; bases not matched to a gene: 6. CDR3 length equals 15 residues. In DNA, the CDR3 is TGTGCCAGCAGCTTACAGGCTAGCGGGACGGATACGCAGTATTTT. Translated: CASSLQASGTDTQYF.

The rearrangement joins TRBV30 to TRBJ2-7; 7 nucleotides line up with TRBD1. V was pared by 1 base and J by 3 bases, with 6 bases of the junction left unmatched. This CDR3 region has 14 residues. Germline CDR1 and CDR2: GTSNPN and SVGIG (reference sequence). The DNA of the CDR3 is TGTGCCTGGAGTGGGACAGGCTCTTACTACGAGCAGTACTTC. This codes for CAWSGTGSYYEQYF. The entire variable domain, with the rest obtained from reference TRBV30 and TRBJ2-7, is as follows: SQTIHQWPATLVQPVGSPLSLECTVEGTSNPNLYWYRQAAGRGLQLLFYSVGIGQISSEVPQNLSASRPQDRQFILSSKKLLLSDSGFYLCAWSGTGSYYEQYFGPGTRLTVT.

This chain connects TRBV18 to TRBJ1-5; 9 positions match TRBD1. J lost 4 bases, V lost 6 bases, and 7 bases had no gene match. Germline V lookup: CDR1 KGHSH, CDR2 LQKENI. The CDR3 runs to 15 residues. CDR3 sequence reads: CASSRRQGENQPQHF. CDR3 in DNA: TGTGCCAGCTCCCGAAGACAGGGGGAAAATCAGCCCCAGCATTTT.

This chain's CDR3 is CASSESLAGGYTQYF. The DNA of the CDR3 is TGTGCCAGCAGTGAATCGTTAGCGGGGGGATACACCCAGTACTTC. The chain couples TRBV6-1 to TRBJ2-5; 10 nucleotides agree with TRBD2. CDR1 is MNHNS, CDR2 SASEGT, per germline. With V trimmed by 2 bases and J by 8 bases, 8 bases remained unmatched. CDR3 size: 15 residues.

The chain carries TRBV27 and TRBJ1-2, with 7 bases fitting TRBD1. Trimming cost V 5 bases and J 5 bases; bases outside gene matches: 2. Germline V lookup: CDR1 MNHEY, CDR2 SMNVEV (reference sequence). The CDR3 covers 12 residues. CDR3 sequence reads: CASSRQGYGYTF. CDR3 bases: TGTGCCAGCAGTAGACAGGGTTATGGCTACACCTTC.

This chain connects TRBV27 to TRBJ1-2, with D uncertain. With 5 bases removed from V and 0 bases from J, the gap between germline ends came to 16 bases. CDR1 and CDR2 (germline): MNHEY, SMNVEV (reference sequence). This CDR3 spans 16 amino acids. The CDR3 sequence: CASSPRIRTSNYGYTF. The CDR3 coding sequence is TGTGCCAGCAGTCCCCGAATCCGGACCTCTAACTATGGCTACACCTTC.

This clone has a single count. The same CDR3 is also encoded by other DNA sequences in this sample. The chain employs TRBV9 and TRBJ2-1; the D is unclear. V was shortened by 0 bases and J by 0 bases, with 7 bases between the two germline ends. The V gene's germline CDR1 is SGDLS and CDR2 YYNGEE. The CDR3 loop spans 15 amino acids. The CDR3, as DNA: TGTGCCAGCAGCGTAGAGGATAGCTCCTACAATGAGCAGTTCTTC. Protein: CASSVEDSSYNEQFF.

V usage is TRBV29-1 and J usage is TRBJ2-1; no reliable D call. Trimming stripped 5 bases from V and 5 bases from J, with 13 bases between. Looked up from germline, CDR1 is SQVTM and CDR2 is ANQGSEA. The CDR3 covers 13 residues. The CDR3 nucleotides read TGCAGCGTTTTTATTCCGTCTGACAATGAGCAGTTCTTC. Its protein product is CSVFIPSDNEQFF.

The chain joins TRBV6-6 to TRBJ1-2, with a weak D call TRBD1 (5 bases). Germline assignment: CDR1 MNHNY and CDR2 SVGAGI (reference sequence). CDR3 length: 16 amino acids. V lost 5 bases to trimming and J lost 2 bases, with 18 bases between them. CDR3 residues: CASSPSRTGTNYGYTF. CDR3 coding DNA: TGTGCCAGCAGTCCTAGTCGGACCGGGACCAACTATGGCTACACCTTC.

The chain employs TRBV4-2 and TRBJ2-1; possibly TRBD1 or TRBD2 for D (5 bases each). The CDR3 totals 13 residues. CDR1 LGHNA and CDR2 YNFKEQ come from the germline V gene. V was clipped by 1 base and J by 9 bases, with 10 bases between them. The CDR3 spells CASSQGGYGEQFF. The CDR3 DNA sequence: TGTGCCAGCAGCCAAGGGGGGTATGGTGAGCAGTTCTTC.

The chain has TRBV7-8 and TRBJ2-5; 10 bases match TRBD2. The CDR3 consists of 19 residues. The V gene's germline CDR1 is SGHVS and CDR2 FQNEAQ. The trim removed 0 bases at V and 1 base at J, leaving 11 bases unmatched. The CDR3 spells CASSLAPQASGGSQETQYF. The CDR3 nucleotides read TGTGCCAGCAGCTTAGCCCCCCAGGCTAGCGGGGGCAGCCAAGAGACCCAGTACTTC.

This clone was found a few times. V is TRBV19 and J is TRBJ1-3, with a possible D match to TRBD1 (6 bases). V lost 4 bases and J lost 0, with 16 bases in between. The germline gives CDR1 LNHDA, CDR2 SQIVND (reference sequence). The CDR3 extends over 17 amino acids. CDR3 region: CASSTPTGLVSGNTIYF. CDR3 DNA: TGTGCCAGTAGTACCCCGACAGGACTCGTCTCTGGAAACACCATATATTTT.

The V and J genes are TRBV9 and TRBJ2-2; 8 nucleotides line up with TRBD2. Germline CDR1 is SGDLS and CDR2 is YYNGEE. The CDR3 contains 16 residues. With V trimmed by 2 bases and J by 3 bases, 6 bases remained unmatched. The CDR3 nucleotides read TGTGCCAGCAGCGTCCAACCGGGGGGGGACACCGGGGAGCTGTTTTTT. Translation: CASSVQPGGDTGELFF.

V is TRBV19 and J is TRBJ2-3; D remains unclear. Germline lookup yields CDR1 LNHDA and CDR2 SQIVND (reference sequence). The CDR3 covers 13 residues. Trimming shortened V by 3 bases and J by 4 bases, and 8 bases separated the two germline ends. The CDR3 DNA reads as TGTGCCAGTAGTATCCGTGGTGCAGATACGCAGTATTTT. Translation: CASSIRGADTQYF.

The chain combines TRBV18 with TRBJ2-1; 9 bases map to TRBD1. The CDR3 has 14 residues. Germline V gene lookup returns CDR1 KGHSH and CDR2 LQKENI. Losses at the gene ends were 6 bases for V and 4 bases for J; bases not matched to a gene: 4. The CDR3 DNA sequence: TGTGCCAGCTCCCCCGGACAGGGGTACAATGAGCAGTTCTTC. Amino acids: CASSPGQGYNEQFF. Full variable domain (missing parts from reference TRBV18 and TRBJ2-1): NAGVMQNPRHLVRRRGQEARLRCSPMKGHSHVYWYRQLPEEGLKFMVYLQKENIIDESGMPKERFSAEFPKEGPSILRIQQVVRGDSAAYFCASSPGQGYNEQFFGPGTRLTVL.

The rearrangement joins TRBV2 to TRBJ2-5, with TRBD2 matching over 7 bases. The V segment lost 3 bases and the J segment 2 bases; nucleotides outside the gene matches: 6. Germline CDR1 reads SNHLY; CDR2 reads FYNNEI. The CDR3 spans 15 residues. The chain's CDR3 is CASSDSGGRQETQYF. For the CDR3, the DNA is TGTGCCAGCAGTGATTCGGGGGGTAGACAAGAGACCCAGTACTTC.

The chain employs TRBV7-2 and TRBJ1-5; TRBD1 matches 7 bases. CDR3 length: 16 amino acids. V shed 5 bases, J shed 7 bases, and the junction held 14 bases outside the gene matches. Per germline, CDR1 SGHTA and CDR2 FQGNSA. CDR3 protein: CASSPGGGGGRQPQHF. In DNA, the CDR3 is TGTGCCAGCAGCCCCGGAGGGGGCGGGGGGCGCCAGCCCCAGCATTTT.

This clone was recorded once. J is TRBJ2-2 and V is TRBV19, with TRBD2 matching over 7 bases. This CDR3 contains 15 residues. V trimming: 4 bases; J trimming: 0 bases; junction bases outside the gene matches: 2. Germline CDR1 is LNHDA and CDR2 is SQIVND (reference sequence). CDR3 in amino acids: CASSRAGTNTGELFF. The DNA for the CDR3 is TGTGCCAGTAGTAGAGCGGGGACGAACACCGGGGAGCTGTTTTTT.

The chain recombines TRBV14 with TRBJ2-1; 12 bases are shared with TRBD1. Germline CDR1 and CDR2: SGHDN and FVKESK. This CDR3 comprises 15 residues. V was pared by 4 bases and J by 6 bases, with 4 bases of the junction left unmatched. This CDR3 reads CASSRSGQGANEQFF. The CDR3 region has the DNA TGTGCCAGCAGCCGCTCGGGACAGGGGGCCAATGAGCAGTTCTTC.